Each of the 31 T cell receptor beta chains below was sequenced from the same sample in a study of vaccination effects on CD4 cells after COVID-19. Antigen-specific CD4+ T cells expanded by the ViraFEST assay with viral peptide pools were then sequenced. Following an approximately ten-day culture, CD4+ T cells were purified. Previously uninfected by SARS-CoV-2, the vaccine recipients also showed negative nucleocapsid antibodies. Generated by immunoSEQ multiplex PCR, the TCRdb table keeps only in-frame clones and is missing some. The data show approximately 23,000 clones, 60% to 70% seen once. The antigens these receptors bind are not known. The material sequenced was CD4+ T cells from PBMCs cultured with HCoV-NL63 spike peptides, taken before COVID-19 vaccination. Receptor source: a human donor who received a COVID-19 vaccine.

This clone was seen a few times. The chain is built from TRBV5-6 and TRBJ1-1; D call uncertain. Between the trimmed V and J ends, which lost 2 bases and 7 bases, there was a span of 6 bases. Germline CDR1 and CDR2: SGHDT and YYEEEE. The CDR3 extends over 11 amino acids. The CDR3 DNA reads as TGTGCCAGCAGCTTTAACTATGAAGCTTTCTTT. This translates into CASSFNYEAFF.

This clone appeared once. The chain recombines TRBV7-2 with TRBJ1-2; a possible D gene is TRBD1 (5 bases). V was trimmed by 2 bases and J by 5 bases, leaving 15 bases between them. Germline loops: CDR1 SGHTA, CDR2 FQGNSA. CDR3 length: 15 residues. Here the CDR3 reads CASSLRAGQGYGYTF. Written as DNA, the CDR3 is TGTGCCAGCAGCTTAAGGGCAGGACAAGGGTATGGCTACACCTTC. Supplemented by reference TRBV7-2 and TRBJ1-2, the full variable domain reads GAGVSQSPSNKVTEKGKDVELRCDPISGHTALYWYRQSLGQGLEFLIYFQGNSAPDKSGLPSDRFSAERTGGSVSTLTIQRTQQEDSAVYLCASSLRAGQGYGYTFGSGTRLTVV.

The CDR3 region is CASIDPGMNTEAFF. Written as DNA, the CDR3 is TGTGCCAGCATAGACCCGGGCATGAACACTGAAGCTTTCTTT. V usage is TRBV19 and J usage is TRBJ1-1; no reliable D call. Trimming cost V 9 bases and J 0 bases, with 14 bases left between them. The CDR3 spans 14 residues. Looked up from germline, CDR1 is LNHDA and CDR2 is SQIVND (reference sequence).

The rearrangement uses TRBV6-5 and TRBJ1-1; the D is unclear. CDR3 length: 13 residues. Deletions cut 7 bases from V and 6 bases from J, with 15 bases between. Germline-derived CDR1 and CDR2 are MNHEY and SVGAGI. CDR3 bases: TGTGCCAGCACCCTAGACAATTCCTCTGAAGCTTTCTTT. This gives the protein CASTLDNSSEAFF.

This clone was observed once. The rearrangement links TRBV19 to TRBJ1-2; tentatively, D is TRBD1 (5 bases). Germline V lookup: CDR1 LNHDA, CDR2 SQIVND (reference sequence). CDR3 length: 13 residues. The V and J ends lost 6 bases and 4 bases respectively, with 12 bases between them. CDR3 sequence (DNA): TGTGCCAGTAGCCCAGGGACTGTCTATGGCTACACCTTC. This translates into CASSPGTVYGYTF.

The chain employs TRBV5-1 and TRBJ2-1; possibly TRBD2 for D (5 bases). The V gene lost 3 bases and the J gene lost 6 bases, with 19 bases spanning the gap. This CDR3 is built from 16 residues. Germline V lookup: CDR1 SGHRS, CDR2 YFSETQ. CDR3: CASSSIRQEVSNEQFF. The CDR3 coding sequence is TGCGCCAGCAGCTCGATACGGCAGGAGGTATCCAATGAGCAGTTCTTC.

In its sample, this clone was seen a few times. The V and J genes are TRBV5-8 and TRBJ2-7; tentative D call: TRBD1 (6 bases). CDR1 is SGHTS and CDR2 is YDEGEE in the germline V gene. The CDR3 sequence is 16 residues long. Trimming removed 3 bases from V and 3 bases from J, with 19 bases in between. CDR3 protein: CASSYHTGTKDYEQYF. The CDR3 nucleotides read TGTGCCAGCAGCTACCATACCGGGACAAAGGACTACGAGCAGTACTTC.

J is TRBJ2-3 and V is TRBV11-2; TRBD2 agrees at 8 bases. With 0 bases clipped from V and 1 base from J, the junction kept 6 bases outside the gene matches. The CDR3 is 17 residues long. CDR1 is SGHAT, CDR2 FQNNGV, per germline. The CDR3 spells CASSLEAAGAGTDTQYF. In DNA form, the CDR3 reads TGTGCCAGCAGCTTAGAGGCAGCGGGAGCAGGCACAGATACGCAGTATTTT.

This clone was found a few times. J is TRBJ1-2 and V is TRBV29-1; weak D call: TRBD1 (6 bases). The CDR3 loop spans 13 amino acids. V was cut by 4 bases and J by 5 bases, with 14 bases left in between. Germline lookup yields CDR1 SQVTM and CDR2 ANQGSEA. CDR3 sequence reads: CSVGQGRGYGYTF. The CDR3 DNA sequence: TGCAGCGTTGGTCAGGGGCGCGGGTATGGCTACACCTTC. The full variable domain, completed using reference TRBV29-1 and TRBJ1-2, is SAVISQKPSRDICQRGTSLTIQCQVDSQVTMMFWYRQQPGQSLTLIATANQGSEATYESGFVIDKFPISRPNLTFSTLTVSNMSPEDSSIYLCSVGQGRGYGYTFGSGTRLTVV.

The chain has TRBV12-3 or TRBV12-4 and TRBJ2-5; no reliable D call. V gave up 1 base and J gave up 5 bases, with 2 bases separating them. The CDR3 contains 11 residues. In DNA form, the CDR3 reads TGTGCCAGCAGTTTAGGGGAGACCCAGTACTTC. It specifies CASSLGETQYF.

V is TRBV19 and J is TRBJ2-7, with 14 nucleotides matching TRBD2. CDR1 is LNHDA, CDR2 SQIVND, per germline (reference sequence). V gave up 5 bases and J gave up 0 bases; unmatched junction bases: 3. The CDR3 is 16 amino acids. The CDR3 DNA follows: TGTGCCAGTAGTGGCGGGACTAGCGGGAGCTCCTACGAGCAGTACTTC. It specifies CASSGGTSGSSYEQYF.

The chain couples TRBV7-2 to TRBJ2-1; 9 positions match TRBD2. This CDR3 is 14 amino acids long. V was pared by 6 bases and J by 7 bases, with 7 bases of the junction left unmatched. CDR1 SGHTA and CDR2 FQGNSA come from the germline V gene. CDR3 amino acids: CASRTSGKRNEQFF. In DNA form, the CDR3 reads TGTGCCAGCAGGACTAGCGGCAAAAGGAATGAGCAGTTCTTC. Variable domain in full (rest from reference TRBV7-2 and TRBJ2-1): GAGVSQSPSNKVTEKGKDVELRCDPISGHTALYWYRQSLGQGLEFLIYFQGNSAPDKSGLPSDRFSAERTGGSVSTLTIQRTQQEDSAVYLCASRTSGKRNEQFFGPGTRLTVL.

The rearrangement links TRBV10-3 to TRBJ2-1; D gene ambiguous. Germline-derived CDR1 and CDR2 are ENHRY and SYGVKD. V was cut by 2 bases and J by 4 bases, with 12 bases left in between. The CDR3 totals 15 residues. CDR3 coding DNA: TGTGCCATCAGTGAGGGTGGGGTTGGGTACAATGAGCAGTTCTTC. Encoded protein: CAISEGGVGYNEQFF.

The chain carries TRBV5-1 and TRBJ1-2; D call uncertain. Germline V lookup: CDR1 SGHRS, CDR2 YFSETQ. Trimming left V 0 bases short and J 4 bases short, with 16 bases between. The CDR3 is made up of 16 amino acids. The CDR3 DNA reads as TGCGCCAGCAGCTTGGCGACCCAGGCAGGTGTCTATGGCTACACCTTC. Translated, it gives CASSLATQAGVYGYTF.

The chain is built from TRBV30 and TRBJ2-5; D is unclear. Germline lookup yields CDR1 GTSNPN and CDR2 SVGIG (reference sequence). V gave up 2 bases and J gave up 4 bases, with 11 bases separating them. The CDR3 spans 13 residues. The CDR3 sequence is CAWSLRNSETQYF. In DNA, the CDR3 is TGTGCCTGGAGTCTACGGAATTCAGAGACCCAGTACTTC.

A few counts support this clone. The chain employs TRBV27 and TRBJ1-2, with D possibly being TRBD1 (6 bases). The germline V gene encodes CDR1 MNHEY and CDR2 SMNVEV (reference sequence). The CDR3 consists of 15 residues. Trimming took 6 bases from V and 5 from J, leaving 19 bases between them. The CDR3 is CASSPGTFISYGYTF. The CDR3 DNA is TGTGCCAGCAGCCCCGGGACATTCATTTCATATGGCTACACCTTC.

The table lists this clone with a few counts. This sequence joins TRBV19 and TRBJ1-4; D might be TRBD1 (5 bases). CDR3 length: 13 residues. CDR1 and CDR2 (germline): LNHDA, SQIVND (reference sequence). V shed 3 bases and J shed 8 bases, with 10 bases lying between them. The DNA for the CDR3 is TGTGCCAGTAGTATGGGGGTAGGCGAAAAACTGTTTTTT. Residues: CASSMGVGEKLFF.

J is TRBJ1-6 and V is TRBV7-9, with TRBD1 as a possible D gene (5 bases). V was clipped by 6 bases and J by 8 bases, with 14 bases between them. CDR3 length: 14 residues. Per germline, CDR1 SEHNR and CDR2 FQNEAQ (reference sequence). The CDR3 reads CASSSGQGHSPLHF. The CDR3 DNA follows: TGTGCCAGCAGTTCCGGCCAGGGACATTCACCCCTCCACTTT.

Of note for this clone: The germline gene is not matched at one end of the junction; a read error may be the cause. The V gene is TRBV2, the J gene TRBJ2-3; 10 positions agree with TRBD2. The CDR3 extends over 12 amino acids. Germline V gene lookup returns CDR1 SNHLY and CDR2 FYNNEI. DNA for the CDR3: TGCGCCCCGGGACTAGCGCCAGATACGCAGTATTTT. As protein: CAPGLAPDTQYF.

The rearrangement joins TRBV11-2 to TRBJ2-1; 10 bases match TRBD2. The germline gives CDR1 SGHAT, CDR2 FQNNGV. This CDR3 is 19 amino acids long. The V segment lost 1 base and the J segment 4 bases; nucleotides outside the gene matches: 13. The CDR3 loop is CASSLGRTSGQAGYNEQFF. In nucleotides, the CDR3 is TGTGCCAGCAGCTTAGGTAGGACTAGCGGCCAGGCGGGTTACAATGAGCAGTTCTTC.

The V gene is TRBV13, the J gene TRBJ2-6; D is ambiguous. The CDR3 has 18 residues. From germline, CDR1 is PRHDT and CDR2 FYEKMQ (reference sequence). Trimming removed 6 bases at V and 0 bases at J, with 18 bases between. The CDR3 here is CASRHADQGFSGANVLTF. CDR3 sequence (DNA): TGTGCCAGCAGACATGCTGACCAAGGGTTCTCTGGGGCCAACGTCCTGACTTTC.

In its sample, this clone was seen a few times. The V and J genes are TRBV28 and TRBJ1-2; 12 bases line up with TRBD1. CDR3 length equals 15 residues. In germline, CDR1 is MDHEN, CDR2 SYDVKM. After removal of 8 bases from V and 8 bases from J, the junction contained 12 bases not matched to a gene. In DNA form, the CDR3 reads TGTGCCAGCGTGGGAGGGACAGGGGGCGCGAGGGGCTACACCTTC. Its translation is CASVGGTGGARGYTF.

The rearrangement joins TRBV4-1 to TRBJ1-6; maybe TRBD1 (5 bases). Germline lookup yields CDR1 MGHRA and CDR2 YSYEKL. Trimming cost V 0 bases and J 5 bases, with 14 bases left between them. The CDR3 runs to 17 residues. The CDR3 loop is CASSQEPGSENNSPLHF. The CDR3 DNA follows: TGCGCCAGCAGCCAAGAGCCAGGGTCCGAGAATAATTCACCCCTCCACTTT.

This clone was seen more than once but under ten times. J is TRBJ1-6 and V is TRBV30; D not certain. Germline V lookup: CDR1 GTSNPN, CDR2 SVGIG (reference sequence). With 0 bases removed from V and 7 bases from J, the gap between germline ends came to 13 bases. The CDR3 sequence is 15 residues long. The CDR3 region has the DNA TGTGCCTGGAGTGTGCCCCTAGGGCGGAATTCACCCCTCCACTTT. As protein: CAWSVPLGRNSPLHF.

The gene calls are TRBV9 and TRBJ2-5, with TRBD1 identical over 7 bases. J lost 5 bases, V lost 3 bases, and 10 bases had no gene match. The length of the CDR3 is 15 residues. Germline V gives CDR1 SGDLS, CDR2 YYNGEE. CDR3 residues: CASSARQGVGETQYF. CDR3 DNA: TGTGCCAGCAGCGCCCGTCAGGGGGTTGGGGAGACCCAGTACTTC.

This clone was detected a few times. The J gene is TRBJ1-5, the V gene TRBV4-1; D is possibly TRBD1 (5 bases). The CDR3 runs 17 residues. The germline V gene has CDR1 MGHRA and CDR2 YSYEKL. The germline V and J ends were trimmed by 3 bases and 2 bases, with 17 bases remaining between them. The CDR3 protein is CASSHGTGRDGNQPQHF. CDR3 nucleotide sequence: TGCGCCAGCAGCCATGGTACTGGCAGGGATGGCAATCAGCCCCAGCATTTT.

V gene TRBV3-1 (or the pseudogene TRBV3-2) combines with J gene TRBJ2-5; 9 positions match TRBD2. Germline V gene lookup returns CDR1 LGHDT and CDR2 YNNKEL (reference sequence). V lost 1 base to trimming and J lost 0 bases; unmatched junction nucleotides: 9. This CDR3 comprises 18 residues. The CDR3 here is CASSQVRAGGPDQETQYF. Written as DNA, the CDR3 is TGTGCCAGCAGCCAAGTCCGGGCGGGGGGGCCTGACCAAGAGACCCAGTACTTC.

This clone came up a few times. The chain employs TRBV5-1 and TRBJ2-1; D perhaps matches TRBD1 (5 bases). Germline V gene data show CDR1 as SGHRS and CDR2 as YFSETQ. This CDR3 has 15 residues. V dropped 1 base and J dropped 6 bases, with 14 bases sitting between them. CDR3 loop: CASSLSITQGNEQFF. DNA for the CDR3: TGCGCCAGCAGCTTGTCAATTACCCAGGGCAATGAGCAGTTCTTC.

V is TRBV7-6 and J is TRBJ2-7, with TRBD1 matching 8 bases. This CDR3 is 15 amino acids long. The J segment lost 3 bases and the V segment lost 5 bases, leaving 9 bases of the junction unmatched. Germline-derived CDR1 and CDR2 are SGHVS and FNYEAQ. The CDR3 DNA sequence: TGTGCCAGCAGCATCGCCGGGACAGGCAACTACGAGCAGTACTTC. It codes for CASSIAGTGNYEQYF.

The gene calls are TRBV7-9 and TRBJ2-7, with 10 bases lining up with TRBD2. The CDR3 has 12 amino acids. V was pared by 6 bases and J by 10 bases, with 6 bases of the junction left unmatched. The V gene's germline CDR1 is SEHNR and CDR2 FQNEAQ (reference sequence). The CDR3 DNA sequence: TGTGCCAGCAGTTTTGGGACTAGCGAACAGTACTTC. This translates into CASSFGTSEQYF. Using reference TRBV7-9 and TRBJ2-7 for the parts outside the CDR3, the full variable domain is DTGVSQNPRHKITKRGQNVTFRCDPISEHNRLYWYRQTLGQGPEFLTYFQNEAQLEKSRLLSDRFSAERPKGSFSTLEIQRTEQGDSAMYLCASSFGTSEQYFGPGTRLTVT.

The genes are TRBV3-1 (or the pseudogene TRBV3-2) and TRBJ1-1; D is unclear. This CDR3 contains 12 residues. Germline CDR1 LGHDT, CDR2 YNNKEL (reference sequence). Deletions cut 1 base from V and 11 bases from J, with 11 bases between. The CDR3 nucleotides read TGTGCCAGCAGCCAAGTTGGAAGTGAGGCTTTCTTT. Its translation is CASSQVGSEAFF.